This T cell receptor (beta chain) appears in the sequencing data of a study of CD8 T cells in ankylosing spondylitis. Study observations and caveats: In ankylosing spondylitis blood, a motif of roughly 8 highly homologous TCR beta variants appeared characteristic. Some motif variants were previously reported in reactive arthritis synovial fluid and blood. Disease-linked clones had a CD8+ phenotype and relatively low frequency in peripheral blood.

The CDR3 runs to 12 residues. Trimming took 3 bases from V and 4 from J, leaving 10 bases between them. From germline, CDR1 is SQVTM and CDR2 ANQGSEA. A word on this clonotype: The antigen is undetermined.

Libraries of TCR beta came from quantitative 5'-RACE with molecular barcodes. TCRdb ran MiXCR on the 5' RACE reads and lists one entry per CDR3 protein. Here the sample spans 450,000 or so distinct CDR3 sequences, 25% to 30% being singletons. The TCR was taken from a male donor with ankylosing spondylitis. The sequenced material came from blood, either unsorted or a sorted T cell fraction (not recorded which). The chain links TRBV29-1 to TRBJ2-7, with D unresolved. In DNA, the CDR3 is TGCAGCGTTGAGTTGGGTAGATACGAGCAGTACTTC. This codes for CSVELGRYEQYF.